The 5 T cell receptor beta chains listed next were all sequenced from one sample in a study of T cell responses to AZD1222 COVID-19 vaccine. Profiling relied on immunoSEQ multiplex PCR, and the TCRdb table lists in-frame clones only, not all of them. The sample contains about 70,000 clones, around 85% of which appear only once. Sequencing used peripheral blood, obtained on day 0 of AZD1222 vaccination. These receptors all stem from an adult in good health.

This chain's CDR3 is CASSPRAGGSPYEQYF. DNA for the CDR3: TGTGCCAGTAGTCCTCGCGCAGGGGGCTCCCCCTACGAGCAGTACTTC. The rearrangement links TRBV19 to TRBJ2-7, with TRBD1 identical over 8 bases. This CDR3 is 16 amino acids long. Trimming took 5 bases from V and 2 from J; bases not matched to a gene: 11. CDR1 is LNHDA, CDR2 SQIVND, per germline (reference sequence). The full variable domain, rest sourced from reference TRBV19 and TRBJ2-7, is DGGITQSPKYLFRKEGQNVTLSCEQNLNHDAMYWYRQDPGQGLRLIYYSQIVNDFQKGDIAEGYSVSREKKESFPLTVTSAQKNPTAFYLCASSPRAGGSPYEQYFGPGTRLTVT.

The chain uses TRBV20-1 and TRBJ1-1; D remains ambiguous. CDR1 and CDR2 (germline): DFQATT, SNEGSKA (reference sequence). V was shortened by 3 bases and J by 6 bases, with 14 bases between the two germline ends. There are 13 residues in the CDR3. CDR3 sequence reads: CSASRVSGSEAFF. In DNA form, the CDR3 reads TGCAGTGCTAGTCGAGTATCAGGATCTGAAGCTTTCTTT.

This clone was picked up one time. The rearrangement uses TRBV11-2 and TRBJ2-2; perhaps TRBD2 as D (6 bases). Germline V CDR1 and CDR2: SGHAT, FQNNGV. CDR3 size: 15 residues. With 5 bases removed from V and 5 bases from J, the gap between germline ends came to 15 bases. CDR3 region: CASSPTVGGTGELFF. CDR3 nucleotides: TGTGCCAGCAGCCCAACGGTTGGGGGGACCGGGGAGCTGTTTTTT. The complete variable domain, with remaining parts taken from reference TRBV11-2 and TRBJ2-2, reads EAGVAQSPRYKIIEKRQSVAFWCNPISGHATLYWYQQILGQGPKLLIQFQNNGVVDDSQLPKDRFSAERLKGVDSTLKIQPAKLEDSAVYLCASSPTVGGTGELFFGEGSRLTVL.

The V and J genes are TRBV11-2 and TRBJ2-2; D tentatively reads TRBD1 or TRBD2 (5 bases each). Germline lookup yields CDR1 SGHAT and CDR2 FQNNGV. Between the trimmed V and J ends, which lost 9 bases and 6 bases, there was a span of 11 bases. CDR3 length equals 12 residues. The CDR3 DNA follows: TGTGCCAGTGGGGGAAGCGCCGGGGAGCTGTTTTTT. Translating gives CASGGSAGELFF.

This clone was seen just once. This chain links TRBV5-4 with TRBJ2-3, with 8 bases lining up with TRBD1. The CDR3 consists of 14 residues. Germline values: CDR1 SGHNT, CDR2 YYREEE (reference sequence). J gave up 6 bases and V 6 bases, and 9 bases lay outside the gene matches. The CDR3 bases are TGTGCCAGCAACTACAACCAGGGGGCGGATACGCAGTATTTT. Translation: CASNYNQGADTQYF.